The 9 T cell receptor beta chains presented below share a single source sample, sequenced in a study of lymphopenia after photon versus proton radiotherapy. Data came from immunoSEQ multiplex PCR; TCRdb stores just in-frame clones and leaves some out. The top ten hold around 6.3% of the sample, which has about 19,000 clones, 85% to 95% seen once. The sequenced sample was peripheral blood, obtained from a patient treated with photon-based radiotherapy. These receptors were obtained from a man aged 55 to 70 with pancreatic cancer.

The J gene is TRBJ2-5, the V gene TRBV5-1, with D possibly matching TRBD1 (6 bases). The V gene lost 2 bases and the J gene lost 5 bases, with 10 bases spanning the gap. Looked up from germline, CDR1 is SGHRS and CDR2 is YFSETQ. The CDR3 runs 13 residues. CDR3 sequence reads: CASSFGTLETQYF. The DNA of the CDR3 is TGCGCCAGCAGCTTCGGGACATTGGAGACCCAGTACTTC.

This chain joins TRBV30 and TRBJ1-6, with D possibly TRBD1 on 6 matching bases. The CDR3 consists of 16 residues. V lost 2 bases and J 8 bases, leaving 19 bases between the germline ends. In germline, CDR1 is GTSNPN, CDR2 SVGIG (reference sequence). CDR3 residues: CAWSPFGGGGDSPLHF. CDR3 DNA: TGTGCCTGGAGTCCCTTCGGAGGGGGAGGGGATTCACCCCTCCACTTT.

The V call is TRBV12-5, the J call TRBJ1-4; D call uncertain. Trimming cost V 6 bases and J 4 bases, with 6 bases left between them. CDR3 length: 12 amino acids. Germline V gives CDR1 LGHNT, CDR2 FRNRAP. The CDR3 DNA sequence: TGTGCTAGTGGCCGTAATAATGAAAAACTGTTTTTT. Translating gives CASGRNNEKLFF.

This chain joins TRBV19 and TRBJ2-1; a weak D match, TRBD1 (5 bases). The CDR3 covers 13 residues. Trimming cost V 6 bases and J 2 bases, with 8 bases left between them. Germline V gives CDR1 LNHDA, CDR2 SQIVND (reference sequence). The CDR3 region is CASRRGTYNEQFF. The DNA of the CDR3 is TGTGCCAGTAGAAGGGGAACCTACAATGAGCAGTTCTTC.

V gene TRBV2 combines with J gene TRBJ1-1, with TRBD1 as a possible D gene (6 bases). Looked up from germline, CDR1 is SNHLY and CDR2 is FYNNEI. The CDR3 has 13 amino acids. Trimming cost V 9 bases and J 1 base, with 12 bases left between them. CDR3 in DNA: TGTGCCAGTATCCGGGGGCGGAACACTGAAGCTTTCTTT. This gives the protein CASIRGRNTEAFF.

The chain couples TRBV7-8 to TRBJ1-6; D might be TRBD1 (6 bases). Looked up from germline, CDR1 is SGHVS and CDR2 is FQNEAQ. Trimming took 1 base from V and 9 from J, leaving 16 bases between them. The length of the CDR3 is 16 residues. The CDR3 reads CASSLVVGRGGSPLHF. CDR3 in DNA: TGTGCCAGCAGCTTAGTCGTAGGCAGGGGTGGTTCACCCCTCCACTTT. The full variable domain, rest sourced from reference TRBV7-8 and TRBJ1-6, is GAGVSQSPRYKVAKRGQDVALRCDPISGHVSLFWYQQALGQGPEFLTYFQNEAQLDKSGLPSDRFFAERPEGSVSTLKIQRTQQEDSAVYLCASSLVVGRGGSPLHFGNGTRLTVT.

The CDR3, as DNA: TGTGCCAGCAGTCAGACGGCTAGCGGGGGGTGGGAGACCCAGTACTTC. It yields the protein CASSQTASGGWETQYF. The rearrangement links TRBV7-2 to TRBJ2-5, with TRBD2 identical over 11 bases. V gave up 6 bases and J gave up 5 bases; unmatched junction bases: 11. This CDR3 comprises 16 residues. Germline CDR1 reads SGHTA; CDR2 reads FQGNSA.

The CDR3 coding sequence is TGTGCCAGCAGCTCCCCCTGGGGGTCGGGGGGCCCTAGCACAGATACGCAGTATTTT. This encodes CASSSPWGSGGPSTDTQYF. The chain recombines TRBV2 with TRBJ2-3, with D perhaps matching TRBD2 (7 bases). The V end lost 6 bases, the J end lost 0 bases, and 25 bases lay between the germline ends. The CDR3 covers 19 residues. Germline V gene lookup returns CDR1 SNHLY and CDR2 FYNNEI.

The chain joins TRBV6-1 to TRBJ2-3; 10 bases align to TRBD2. V was pared by 4 bases and J by 2 bases, with 3 bases of the junction left unmatched. CDR3 size: 15 residues. Germline CDR1 and CDR2: MNHNS and SASEGT. The CDR3 reads CASSASGGLTDTQYF. Here the CDR3 DNA reads TGTGCCAGCAGTGCTAGCGGGGGCCTCACAGATACGCAGTATTTT.